The clone carrying this T cell receptor beta chain was seen once. CDR3 length: 16 amino acids. The germline V gene has CDR1 SGHRS and CDR2 YFSETQ. Losses at the gene ends were 3 bases for V and 2 bases for J; bases not matched to a gene: 9. Clones were sequenced by immunoSEQ multiplex PCR, and TCRdb holds only the in-frame ones, with some missing. The table has under 250,000 clones, around nine tenths seen once. This sample was included in a study of blood T cell repertoires in COVID-19. Sequencing was done on a sample of PBMCs or T cells enriched from blood (not recorded which). This sequence originates from a woman in her twenties or thirties with acute COVID-19. This chain connects TRBV5-1 to TRBJ2-5; the match to TRBD2 covers 8 bases. The CDR3 loop reads CASSSLGGASQETQYF. Written as DNA, the CDR3 is TGCGCCAGCAGCTCCCTCGGGGGGGCTTCTCAAGAGACCCAGTACTTC.